The rows below give T cell receptor beta chains drawn from one sample of a study of CD8 T cells in Susac syndrome. A single record per CDR3 protein comes from TCRdb applying MiXCR to the immunoSEQ multiplex PCR reads. The table lists about 200,000 distinct CDR3 sequences, 90% to 95% of them singletons. Specimen: CD4+ T cells from PBMCs. All receptors derive from a human donor with Susac syndrome. Both conserved end residues are trimmed from each CDR3. Fields, in order: J gene, V gene, CDR3 protein.

>TRBJ2-7|TRBV20-1
SAPPFTGSYEQY
>TRBJ2-3|TRBV5-4
ASSRAAGSITDTQY
>TRBJ1-6|TRBV7-2
ASSRDNSPLH
>TRBJ1-1|TRBV5-1
ASSLETSEAF
>TRBJ2-1|TRBV29-1
SASKTSSYNEQF
>TRBJ2-2|TRBV7-6
ATQLGTANTGELF
>TRBJ2-1|TRBV9
ASSPGLDPLGGYNEQF
>TRBJ1-2|TRBV27
ASSFTGNYGYT
>TRBJ1-5|TRBV5-1
ASSLAPTVGQPQH
>TRBJ2-1|TRBV27
ASRRPGSIYNEQF
>TRBJ2-7|TRBV19
ASSSGQPYEQY
>TRBJ1-6|TRBV3-1
ASSQELQGLSPLH
>TRBJ2-7|TRBV28
ASSSRTSSYEQY
>TRBJ1-6|TRBV28
ASRFAAVNSPLH
>TRBJ1-2|TRBV27
ASSPTSRDGYT
>TRBJ2-7|TRBV2
ASRRQGTNEQY
>TRBJ1-1|TRBV4-1
ASSQGSRGGAENTEAF
>TRBJ2-7|TRBV7-9
ASSPSPGGYSYEQY
>TRBJ1-2|TRBV27
ATNERGRNYGYT
>TRBJ1-6|TRBV15
ATSRDRAGDSPLH
>TRBJ2-3|TRBV6-1
ASSAKGMTDTQY
>TRBJ1-4|TRBV7-8
ASSRGRTNEKLF
>TRBJ2-7|TRBV6-5
ASSRQGSYEQY
>TRBJ2-3|TRBV20-1
SARLAGEGDTQY
>TRBJ1-4|TRBV20-1
SASNVGEKLF
>TRBJ1-1|TRBV6-1
ASSERGGTTEAF
>TRBJ1-1|TRBV7-9
ASSRIPEAF
>TRBJ2-2|TRBV7-2
ASSLDFSTGELF